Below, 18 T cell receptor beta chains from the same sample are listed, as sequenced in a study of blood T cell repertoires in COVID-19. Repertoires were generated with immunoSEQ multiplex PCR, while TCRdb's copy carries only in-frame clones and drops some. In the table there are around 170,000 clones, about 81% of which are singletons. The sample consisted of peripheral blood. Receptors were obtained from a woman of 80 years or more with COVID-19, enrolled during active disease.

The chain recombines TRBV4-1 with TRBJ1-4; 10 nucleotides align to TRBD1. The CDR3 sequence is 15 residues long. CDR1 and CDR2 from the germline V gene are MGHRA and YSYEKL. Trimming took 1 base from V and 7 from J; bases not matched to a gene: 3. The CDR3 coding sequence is TGCGCCAGCAGCCAAGTGGGGACAGGGGCTGAAAAACTGTTTTTT. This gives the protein CASSQVGTGAEKLFF.

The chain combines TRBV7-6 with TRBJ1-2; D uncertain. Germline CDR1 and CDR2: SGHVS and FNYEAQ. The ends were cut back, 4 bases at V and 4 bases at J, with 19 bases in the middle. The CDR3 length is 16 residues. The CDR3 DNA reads TGTGCCAGCAGCTCGCGATTCGGTCCAGGCCTCTATGGCTACACCTTC. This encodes CASSSRFGPGLYGYTF.

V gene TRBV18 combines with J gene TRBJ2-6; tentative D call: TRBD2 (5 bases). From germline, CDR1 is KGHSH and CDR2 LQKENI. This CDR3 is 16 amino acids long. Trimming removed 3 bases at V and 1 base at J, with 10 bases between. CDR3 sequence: CASSPNGESGANVLTF. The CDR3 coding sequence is TGTGCCAGCTCACCCAACGGGGAATCTGGGGCCAACGTCCTGACTTTC.

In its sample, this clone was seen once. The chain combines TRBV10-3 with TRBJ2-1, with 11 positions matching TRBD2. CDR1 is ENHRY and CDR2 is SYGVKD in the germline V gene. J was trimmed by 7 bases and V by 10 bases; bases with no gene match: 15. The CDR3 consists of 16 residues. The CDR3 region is CASNTRLAGSGNEQFF. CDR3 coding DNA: TGTGCCAGCAACACCAGACTAGCGGGGTCTGGGAATGAGCAGTTCTTC.

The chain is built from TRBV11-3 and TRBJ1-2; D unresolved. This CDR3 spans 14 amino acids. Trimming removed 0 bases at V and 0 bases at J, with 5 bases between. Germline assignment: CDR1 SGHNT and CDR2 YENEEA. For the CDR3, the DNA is TGTGCCAGCAGCTTAGAAGAGCCTAACTATGGCTACACCTTC. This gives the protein CASSLEEPNYGYTF.

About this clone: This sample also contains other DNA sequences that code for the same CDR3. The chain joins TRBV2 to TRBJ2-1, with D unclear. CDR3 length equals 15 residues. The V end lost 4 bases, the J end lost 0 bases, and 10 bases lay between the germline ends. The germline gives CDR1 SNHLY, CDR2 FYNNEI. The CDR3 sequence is CASSAWASSYNEQFF. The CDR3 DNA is TGTGCCAGCAGTGCCTGGGCTTCCTCCTACAATGAGCAGTTCTTC.

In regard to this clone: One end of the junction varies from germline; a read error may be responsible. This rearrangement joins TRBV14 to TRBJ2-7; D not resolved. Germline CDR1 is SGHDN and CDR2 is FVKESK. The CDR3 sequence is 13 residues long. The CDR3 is CASSQGPWRMLGF. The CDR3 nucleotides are TGTGCCAGCAGCCAAGGCCCCTGGCGGATGCTGGGCTTC.

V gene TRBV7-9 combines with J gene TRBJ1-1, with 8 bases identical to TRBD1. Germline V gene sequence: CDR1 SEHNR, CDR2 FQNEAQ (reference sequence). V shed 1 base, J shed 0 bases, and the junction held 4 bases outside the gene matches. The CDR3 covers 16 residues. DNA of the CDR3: TGTGCCAGCAGCTTAGACCAGGGGGCGTTGAACACTGAAGCTTTCTTT. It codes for CASSLDQGALNTEAFF. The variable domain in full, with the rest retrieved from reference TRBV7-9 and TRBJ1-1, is DTGVSQNPRHKITKRGQNVTFRCDPISEHNRLYWYRQTLGQGPEFLTYFQNEAQLEKSRLLSDRFSAERPKGSFSTLEIQRTEQGDSAMYLCASSLDQGALNTEAFFGQGTRLTVV.

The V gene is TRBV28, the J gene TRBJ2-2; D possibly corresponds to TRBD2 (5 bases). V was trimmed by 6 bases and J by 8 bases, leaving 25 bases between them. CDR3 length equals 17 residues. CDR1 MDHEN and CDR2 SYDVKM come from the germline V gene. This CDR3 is CASSSHAAGSVPGELFF. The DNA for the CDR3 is TGTGCCAGCAGCTCTCACGCGGCGGGCAGTGTGCCGGGGGAGCTGTTTTTT.

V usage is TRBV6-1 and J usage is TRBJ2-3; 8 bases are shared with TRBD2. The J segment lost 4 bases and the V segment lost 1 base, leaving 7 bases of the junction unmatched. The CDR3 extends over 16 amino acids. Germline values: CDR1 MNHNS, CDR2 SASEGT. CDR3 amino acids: CASSEGRGGVADTQYF. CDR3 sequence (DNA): TGTGCCAGCAGTGAAGGACGGGGGGGAGTCGCAGATACGCAGTATTTT.

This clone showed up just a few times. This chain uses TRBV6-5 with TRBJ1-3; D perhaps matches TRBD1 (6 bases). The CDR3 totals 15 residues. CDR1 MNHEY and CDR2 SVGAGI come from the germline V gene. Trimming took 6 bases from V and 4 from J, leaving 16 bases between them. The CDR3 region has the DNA TGTGCCAGCAGCCCAAAACAACAGGGAGGAAACACCATATATTTT. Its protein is CASSPKQQGGNTIYF.

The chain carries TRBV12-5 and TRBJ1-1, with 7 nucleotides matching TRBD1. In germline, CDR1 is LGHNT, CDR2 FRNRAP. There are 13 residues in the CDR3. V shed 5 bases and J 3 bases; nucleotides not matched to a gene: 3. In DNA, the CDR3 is TGTGCTAGTGGTCTAACAGGGGACACTGAAGCTTTCTTT. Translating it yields CASGLTGDTEAFF.

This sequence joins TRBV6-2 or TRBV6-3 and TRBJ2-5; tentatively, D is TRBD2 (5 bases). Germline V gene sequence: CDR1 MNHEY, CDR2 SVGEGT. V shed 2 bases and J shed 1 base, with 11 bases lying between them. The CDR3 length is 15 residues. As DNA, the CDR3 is TGTGCCAGCAGTTACATTCGCGGGCCCCAAGAGACCCAGTACTTC. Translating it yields CASSYIRGPQETQYF.

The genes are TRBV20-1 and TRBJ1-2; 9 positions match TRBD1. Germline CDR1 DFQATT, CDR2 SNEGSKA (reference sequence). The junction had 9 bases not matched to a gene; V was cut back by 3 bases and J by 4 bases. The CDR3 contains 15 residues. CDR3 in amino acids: CSASKTGGNGYGYTF. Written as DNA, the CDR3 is TGCAGTGCTAGTAAGACAGGGGGAAATGGCTATGGCTACACCTTC.

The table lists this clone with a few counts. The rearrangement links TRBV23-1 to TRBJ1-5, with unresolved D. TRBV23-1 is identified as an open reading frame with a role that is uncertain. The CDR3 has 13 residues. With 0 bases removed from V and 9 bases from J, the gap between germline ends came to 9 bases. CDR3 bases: TGCGCCAGCAGTCAATCGCCCCCAGGGCCCCAGCATTTT. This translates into CASSQSPPGPQHF.

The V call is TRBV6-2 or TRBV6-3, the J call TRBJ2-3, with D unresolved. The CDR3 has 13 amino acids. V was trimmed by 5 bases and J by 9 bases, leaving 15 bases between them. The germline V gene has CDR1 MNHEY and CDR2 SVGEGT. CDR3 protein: CASSPTLAVTQYF. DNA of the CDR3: TGTGCCAGCAGTCCCACATTAGCTGTAACGCAGTATTTT.

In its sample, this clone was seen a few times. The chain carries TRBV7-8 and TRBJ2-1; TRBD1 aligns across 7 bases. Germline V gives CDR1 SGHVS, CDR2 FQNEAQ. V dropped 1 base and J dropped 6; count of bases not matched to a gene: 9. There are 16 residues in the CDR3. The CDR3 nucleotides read TGTGCCAGCAGCTTAGTGACGGGACAGAATATCAATGAGCAGTTCTTC. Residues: CASSLVTGQNINEQFF.

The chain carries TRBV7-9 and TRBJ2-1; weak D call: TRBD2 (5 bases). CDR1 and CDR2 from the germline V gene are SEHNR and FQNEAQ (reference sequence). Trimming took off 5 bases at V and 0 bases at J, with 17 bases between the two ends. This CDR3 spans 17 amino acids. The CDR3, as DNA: TGTGCCAGCAGCAACTCCTGGACTGGGAGCTCCTACAATGAGCAGTTCTTC. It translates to CASSNSWTGSSYNEQFF.